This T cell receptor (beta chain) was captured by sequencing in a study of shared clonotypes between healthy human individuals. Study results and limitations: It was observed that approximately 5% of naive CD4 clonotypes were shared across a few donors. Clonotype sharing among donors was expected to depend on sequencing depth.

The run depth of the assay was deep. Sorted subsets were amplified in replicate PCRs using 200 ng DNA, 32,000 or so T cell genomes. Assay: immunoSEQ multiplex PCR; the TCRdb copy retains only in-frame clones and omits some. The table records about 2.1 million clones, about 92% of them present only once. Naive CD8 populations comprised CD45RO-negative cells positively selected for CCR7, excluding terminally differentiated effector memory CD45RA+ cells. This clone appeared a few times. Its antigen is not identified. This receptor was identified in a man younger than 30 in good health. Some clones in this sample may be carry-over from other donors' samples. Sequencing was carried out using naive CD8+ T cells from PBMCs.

CDR3 DNA: TGCGCCAGCAGCTCGACCCAGGGTTTGGCTTTCTTT. It encodes CASSSTQGLAFF. The chain employs TRBV5-1 and TRBJ1-1; the D gene is possibly TRBD1 (5 bases). Germline V CDR1 and CDR2: SGHRS, YFSETQ. The CDR3 length is 12 residues. V gave up 3 bases and J gave up 11 bases, with 14 bases separating them.